This entry features one T cell receptor beta chain sequence. In the authors' methods: Amplified reference gene primers provided the basis for estimating nucleated cell counts. Clones were sequenced by immunoSEQ multiplex PCR, and TCRdb holds only the in-frame ones, with some missing. That table gives V, J and clone size, and the DNA gave D and trimming. The data contain roughly 76,000 clones, 91% of them singletons. This entry is derived from a study of blood T cell repertoires in COVID-19. Study information: There were acute and convalescent COVID-19 samples, and they came from the United States, Italy and Spain. The analysed material was cDNA or gDNA that came from T cells, B-cell-depleted T cells, or PBMCs.

The length of the CDR3 is 14 residues. Between the trimmed V and J ends, which lost 0 bases and 2 bases, there was a span of 8 bases. CDR1 and CDR2 from the germline V gene are SGHDT and YYEEEE. The sequenced material came from peripheral blood. The rearrangement uses TRBV5-6 and TRBJ2-5; D might be TRBD1 (5 bases). The clonotype comes from a woman aged 60-75 years with active COVID-19. CDR3 nucleotide sequence: TGTGCCAGCAGCTTGGGGGGCCTACAAGAGACCCAGTACTTC. It codes for CASSLGGLQETQYF.